This record covers a single T cell receptor beta chain. Its antigen is not identified. V gave up 2 bases and J gave up 15 bases; unmatched junction bases: 10. Germline CDR1 and CDR2: SEHNR and FQNEAQ (reference sequence). CDR3 length: 14 amino acids. These data originate in a study of cytomegalovirus exposure and HLA in healthy donors. Study observations and caveats: Prior analysis indicated that the majority of TCR beta V segments exhibited productivity approximately 90% or approximately 30% of the time. In a later analysis, HLA-associated TCR beta chains were more clonally expanded than equally common others. TCR beta sequences reportedly predicted most subjects' HLA-A and HLA-B alleles accurately.

Amplification used 60 Vbeta primers and 13 Jbeta primers. Profiling relied on immunoSEQ multiplex PCR, and the TCRdb table lists in-frame clones only, not all of them. The profile shows 150,000 or so clones, more than 75% of them singletons. J is TRBJ2-1 and V is TRBV7-9, with 10 bases fitting TRBD2. Specimen: PBMCs. The receptor was derived from a man aged 25 to 40 in good health and CMV-seropositive. The CDR3 reads CASSLSGRAGLTFF. DNA of the CDR3: TGTGCCAGCAGCTTAAGCGGGAGGGCCGGTTTGACGTTCTTC.